This TCR beta chain was obtained from a study of identical twins. In germline, CDR1 is MDHEN, CDR2 SYDVKM. The V end was cut by 6 bases, the J end by 0 bases, with 13 bases between. The CDR3 length is 15 residues. Each CDR3 protein is one row after TCRdb ran MiXCR on the 5' RACE reads. This sample carries around 1.7 million distinct CDR3 sequences, roughly 35% of them seen once, and the ten largest clones take 0.25% to 0.3%. This TCR was sampled from a newborn girl in good health. The sample taken for sequencing was cord blood. The J gene is TRBJ2-3, the V gene TRBV28, with D possibly being TRBD2 (6 bases). The CDR3 loop is CASRDGGRSTDTQYF. CDR3 coding DNA: TGTGCCAGCAGGGACGGGGGTAGGAGCACAGATACGCAGTATTTT.